The following is a T cell receptor (beta chain) sequence with its context. Its target is unknown. The sample originates from a study of CD8 T cells in ankylosing spondylitis. Notes on the study in general: The study looked at matched synovial fluid samples from ankylosing spondylitis patients. Disease-linked clones were reported to be significantly enriched there.

The CDR3 length is 12 residues. Per germline, CDR1 SQVTM and CDR2 ANQGSEA. V shed 7 bases and J shed 4 bases, with 13 bases lying between them. TCRdb ran MiXCR on the 5' RACE reads and lists one entry per CDR3 protein. In the table there are roughly 120,000 distinct CDR3 sequences, roughly an eighth of which are singletons. The sequence came from a female donor with ankylosing spondylitis or in good health (not recorded which). The chain has TRBV29-1 and TRBJ1-2, with D possibly matching TRBD1 (5 bases). Sequenced input: blood, either unsorted or a sorted T cell fraction (not recorded which). CDR3 bases: TGCAGCGGTGGGGGTGAGAGCTATGGCTACACCTTC. It codes for CSGGGESYGYTF.